The rows below give T cell receptor beta chains drawn from one sample of a study of blood T cell repertoires in COVID-19. Profiled with immunoSEQ multiplex PCR; TCRdb holds only in-frame clones, not every one. Here the sample spans more than 35,000 clones, around nine tenths being singletons. The source material was peripheral blood. These receptors were obtained from a human donor in a cohort sampled during active COVID-19. Both conserved end residues are part of each CDR3. The D gene is left open where the match is weak. Clone sizes are given selectively: once, few, many, or a class where the clone is expanded.

v_gene: TRBV7-8
j_gene: TRBJ2-1
d_gene: TRBD1
abundance: -
CDR3nt: TGTGCCAGCAGCTTAGAGATCTGGGACAGAAACAATGAGCAGTTCTTC
CDR3aa: CASSLEIWDRNNEQFF

v_gene: TRBV12-3/TRBV12-4
j_gene: TRBJ2-7
d_gene: -
abundance: -
CDR3nt: TGTGCCAGCAGTTTAGACAGGGTCTACGAGCAGTACTTC
CDR3aa: CASSLDRVYEQYF

v_gene: TRBV5-1
j_gene: TRBJ2-7
d_gene: -
abundance: -
CDR3nt: TGCGCCAGCAGCTTGGGGCCAGATCCCTTTTATGAGCAGTACTTC
CDR3aa: CASSLGPDPFYEQYF

v_gene: TRBV18
j_gene: TRBJ2-7
d_gene: TRBD2
abundance: -
CDR3nt: TGTGCCAGCTCACCACGGTTAAGCCTAGCGGGCTCCTACGAGCAGTACTTC
CDR3aa: CASSPRLSLAGSYEQYF

v_gene: TRBV11-2
j_gene: TRBJ1-4
d_gene: TRBD1
abundance: -
CDR3nt: TGTGCCAGCAGCTTAGGACAGGGAAAACTGTTTTTT
CDR3aa: CASSLGQGKLFF

v_gene: TRBV6-5
j_gene: TRBJ1-6
d_gene: -
abundance: -
CDR3nt: TGTGCCAGCAGTAACCCGGACAAGGCTAATTCACCCCTCCACTTT
CDR3aa: CASSNPDKANSPLHF

v_gene: TRBV18
j_gene: TRBJ1-2
d_gene: TRBD1
abundance: -
CDR3nt: TGTGCCAGCTCACGAGACAGGGTTGGCTACACCTTC
CDR3aa: CASSRDRVGYTF

v_gene: TRBV7-9
j_gene: TRBJ2-2
d_gene: -
abundance: -
CDR3nt: TGTGCCAGCAGCTTGAGGCAGCCGAACACCGGGGAGCTGTTTTTT
CDR3aa: CASSLRQPNTGELFF

v_gene: TRBV9
j_gene: TRBJ2-2
d_gene: -
abundance: medium-sized
CDR3nt: TGTGCCAGCAGCGTAGAGGACAGTGCGAACACCGGGGAGCTGTTTTTT
CDR3aa: CASSVEDSANTGELFF

v_gene: TRBV7-3
j_gene: TRBJ1-2
d_gene: -
abundance: -
CDR3nt: TGTGCCAGCAGCTTACTCGGGGGCTATGGCTACACCTTC
CDR3aa: CASSLLGGYGYTF

v_gene: TRBV6-2/TRBV6-3
j_gene: TRBJ2-3
d_gene: TRBD2
abundance: -
CDR3nt: TGTGCCAGCAGCTCCCTGACTAGCGGGATCACAGATACGCAGTATTTT
CDR3aa: CASSSLTSGITDTQYF

v_gene: TRBV27
j_gene: TRBJ2-1
d_gene: TRBD2
abundance: -
CDR3nt: TGTGCCAGCAGTTTCTCCCGGGGGGTGCTCTCTACAAATGAGCAGTTCTTC
CDR3aa: CASSFSRGVLSTNEQFF

v_gene: TRBV10-1
j_gene: TRBJ2-1
d_gene: TRBD2
abundance: -
CDR3nt: TGCGCCAGCAGTAATAGCGGGAGGGGTTACAATGAGCAGTTCTTC
CDR3aa: CASSNSGRGYNEQFF

v_gene: TRBV28
j_gene: TRBJ1-4
d_gene: TRBD1
abundance: -
CDR3nt: TGTGCCAGCAGTTTATGGGACAGGGGGTCGAATGAAAAACTGTTTTTT
CDR3aa: CASSLWDRGSNEKLFF

v_gene: TRBV15
j_gene: TRBJ2-4
d_gene: TRBD1
abundance: -
CDR3nt: TGTGCCACCAGCAGAGAGACAGGGTCGGGCAAAAACATTCAGTACTTC
CDR3aa: CATSRETGSGKNIQYF

v_gene: TRBV7-9
j_gene: TRBJ2-7
d_gene: TRBD2
abundance: few
CDR3nt: TGTGCCAGCAGCTATAGCGGGAATTCCTACGAGCAGTACTTC
CDR3aa: CASSYSGNSYEQYF

v_gene: TRBV27
j_gene: TRBJ2-7
d_gene: -
abundance: -
CDR3nt: TGTGCCAGCAGTGCCCAGGGGTACGAGCAGTACTTC
CDR3aa: CASSAQGYEQYF

v_gene: TRBV10-2
j_gene: TRBJ2-1
d_gene: TRBD2
abundance: -
CDR3nt: TGCGCCAGCAGTGACAGGCTAGCGGGAACCTACAATGAGCAGTTCTTC
CDR3aa: CASSDRLAGTYNEQFF

v_gene: TRBV3-1/TRBV3-2
j_gene: TRBJ2-2
d_gene: -
abundance: -
CDR3nt: TGTGCCAGCGAGCTAGCCCCCGGGGAGCTGTTTTTT
CDR3aa: CASELAPGELFF

v_gene: TRBV2
j_gene: TRBJ2-3
d_gene: TRBD1
abundance: -
CDR3nt: TGTGCCAGCAGTGGTTTAACAGGACAGGGCTCCCCAGATACGCAGTATTTT
CDR3aa: CASSGLTGQGSPDTQYF

v_gene: TRBV19
j_gene: TRBJ1-2
d_gene: -
abundance: few
CDR3nt: TGTGCCAGTAGGGGGGCGCTTTCCTATGGCTACACCTTC
CDR3aa: CASRGALSYGYTF

v_gene: TRBV12-3/TRBV12-4
j_gene: TRBJ2-7
d_gene: -
abundance: once
CDR3nt: TGTGCCAGCAGCCGTACAGGGTTCCACGAGCAGTACTTC
CDR3aa: CASSRTGFHEQYF

v_gene: TRBV3-1/TRBV3-2
j_gene: TRBJ2-6
d_gene: -
abundance: -
CDR3nt: TGTGCCAGCAGCCCGTCGTCGTCAGGGTCGTTCTCTTCTGGGGCCAACGTCCTGACTTTC
CDR3aa: CASSPSSSGSFSSGANVLTF

v_gene: TRBV5-4
j_gene: TRBJ2-1
d_gene: TRBD2
abundance: -
CDR3nt: TGTGCCAGCAGACCCGGGGGGATCGACCCCAATGAGCAGTTCTTC
CDR3aa: CASRPGGIDPNEQFF

v_gene: TRBV7-2
j_gene: TRBJ2-7
d_gene: -
abundance: -
CDR3nt: TGTGCCAGCAGCTTAGCGCCAGCGAGTTCCTCCTACGAGCAGTACTTC
CDR3aa: CASSLAPASSSYEQYF

v_gene: TRBV6-5
j_gene: TRBJ1-3
d_gene: -
abundance: -
CDR3nt: TGTGCCAGCTGGGCAGATCGAAGCTCTGGAAACACCATATATTTT
CDR3aa: CASWADRSSGNTIYF

v_gene: TRBV9
j_gene: TRBJ2-7
d_gene: -
abundance: -
CDR3nt: TGTGCCAGCAGCGTAGTAAGCCCCTACGAGCAGTACTTC
CDR3aa: CASSVVSPYEQYF

v_gene: TRBV9
j_gene: TRBJ1-5
d_gene: -
abundance: -
CDR3nt: TGTGCCAGCAGCGGCGGGGGGGAGGATCAGCCCCAGCATTTT
CDR3aa: CASSGGGEDQPQHF

v_gene: TRBV25-1
j_gene: TRBJ2-5
d_gene: TRBD2
abundance: -
CDR3nt: TGTGCCAGCAGTGATATTGGCGGGAGGACTAGGGAGACCCAGTACTTC
CDR3aa: CASSDIGGRTRETQYF

v_gene: TRBV6-5
j_gene: TRBJ2-3
d_gene: TRBD2
abundance: -
CDR3nt: TGTGCCAGCAGTTTCTCGACTAGCGGGAGACAAGATACGCAGTATTTT
CDR3aa: CASSFSTSGRQDTQYF

v_gene: TRBV30
j_gene: TRBJ1-2
d_gene: TRBD1
abundance: once
CDR3nt: TGTGCCTGGAGTGGTAACAGGGGAGCCTACACCTTC
CDR3aa: CAWSGNRGAYTF

v_gene: TRBV5-6
j_gene: TRBJ1-6
d_gene: TRBD1
abundance: -
CDR3nt: TGTGCCAGCAACGCCAGGGGGCGAGGTAATTCACCCCTCCACTTT
CDR3aa: CASNARGRGNSPLHF

v_gene: TRBV5-1
j_gene: TRBJ2-7
d_gene: -
abundance: -
CDR3nt: TGCGCCAGCAGCTTGAGCGGCCTAGCAAGCTACGAGCAGTACTTC
CDR3aa: CASSLSGLASYEQYF

v_gene: TRBV28
j_gene: TRBJ2-3
d_gene: TRBD2
abundance: -
CDR3nt: TGTGCCAGCACCTCTAGCGGCTACTCAGATACGCAGTATTTT
CDR3aa: CASTSSGYSDTQYF

v_gene: TRBV27
j_gene: TRBJ2-1
d_gene: TRBD2
abundance: once
CDR3nt: TGTGCCAGCAGTTCCCCGCCGACTAGCGGGGTCTACAATGAGCAGTTCTTC
CDR3aa: CASSSPPTSGVYNEQFF

v_gene: TRBV5-6
j_gene: TRBJ2-5
d_gene: -
abundance: -
CDR3nt: TGTGCCAGCAGCTTGAAAGGCGGAGAGACCCAGTACTTC
CDR3aa: CASSLKGGETQYF

v_gene: TRBV10-3
j_gene: TRBJ2-1
d_gene: TRBD2
abundance: -
CDR3nt: TGTGCCATCAGTGAAACTCAGCTAGCGGCTGGCAATGAGCAGTTCTTC
CDR3aa: CAISETQLAAGNEQFF

v_gene: TRBV2
j_gene: TRBJ2-3
d_gene: -
abundance: -
CDR3nt: TGTGCCAGGGAGGTCAACGGGACGCAGTATTTT
CDR3aa: CAREVNGTQYF

v_gene: TRBV11-2
j_gene: TRBJ1-3
d_gene: -
abundance: -
CDR3nt: TGTGCCAGCAGCTTAAGAGGATTAGCGGGAAACACCATATATTTT
CDR3aa: CASSLRGLAGNTIYF

v_gene: TRBV3-1/TRBV3-2
j_gene: TRBJ2-1
d_gene: -
abundance: few
CDR3nt: TGTGCCAGCAGCCAAGAAGTGTCCCTAACTAGGGCCGATGAGCAGTTCTTC
CDR3aa: CASSQEVSLTRADEQFF

v_gene: TRBV30
j_gene: TRBJ1-4
d_gene: -
abundance: -
CDR3nt: TGTGCCTGGTCTACAGGGAAATCGGAAAAACTGTTTTTT
CDR3aa: CAWSTGKSEKLFF

v_gene: TRBV11-3
j_gene: TRBJ2-1
d_gene: -
abundance: -
CDR3nt: TGTGCCAGCAGCTCGACCTGGGACAACGCCTACAATGAGCAGTTCTTC
CDR3aa: CASSSTWDNAYNEQFF

v_gene: TRBV10-2
j_gene: TRBJ1-2
d_gene: TRBD1
abundance: once
CDR3nt: TGCGCCAGCAGTGAGTCAAGGACAGGGGGGAACTATGGCTACACCTTC
CDR3aa: CASSESRTGGNYGYTF

v_gene: TRBV27
j_gene: TRBJ2-7
d_gene: -
abundance: -
CDR3nt: TGTGCCAGCAAGTCCGGGGGCGGGAGTACCTACGAGCAGTACTTC
CDR3aa: CASKSGGGSTYEQYF

v_gene: TRBV4-2
j_gene: TRBJ1-1
d_gene: -
abundance: -
CDR3nt: TGTGCCAGCAGCCAAGATCAAGCGCTCAGATTTGAAGCTTTCTTT
CDR3aa: CASSQDQALRFEAFF

v_gene: TRBV11-2
j_gene: TRBJ2-3
d_gene: TRBD2
abundance: -
CDR3nt: TGTGCCAGCAGCTTCCCCCTTCCTATAGCGGGAGGGCCTAAAGATACGCAGTATTTT
CDR3aa: CASSFPLPIAGGPKDTQYF

v_gene: TRBV7-9
j_gene: TRBJ2-3
d_gene: -
abundance: -
CDR3nt: TGTGCCAGCAGCGGACGGACAGCAAAGGTCACAGATACGCAGTATTTT
CDR3aa: CASSGRTAKVTDTQYF

v_gene: TRBV10-3
j_gene: TRBJ2-2
d_gene: TRBD1
abundance: -
CDR3nt: TGTGCCACCGGGACAGGGGCGAACACCGGGGAGCTGTTTTTT
CDR3aa: CATGTGANTGELFF

v_gene: TRBV11-3
j_gene: TRBJ2-2
d_gene: TRBD2
abundance: once
CDR3nt: TGTGCCAGCAGCTTCCCCTCGCGGGAGGTCACCGGGGAGCTGTTTTTT
CDR3aa: CASSFPSREVTGELFF

v_gene: TRBV24-1
j_gene: TRBJ1-2
d_gene: TRBD1
abundance: -
CDR3nt: TGTGCCACCAGTGCGCAGGACAGGGGTTTCGATGGCTACACCTTC
CDR3aa: CATSAQDRGFDGYTF

v_gene: TRBV7-3
j_gene: TRBJ2-1
d_gene: TRBD2
abundance: once
CDR3nt: TGTGCCAGCAACTTACTAGCGGGAGCAGAGGAGTTCTTC
CDR3aa: CASNLLAGAEEFF

v_gene: TRBV15
j_gene: TRBJ1-2
d_gene: -
abundance: -
CDR3nt: TGTGCCACCAGCAGAGGGGGCGTCTATGGCTACACCTTC
CDR3aa: CATSRGGVYGYTF

v_gene: TRBV5-1
j_gene: TRBJ2-1
d_gene: -
abundance: -
CDR3nt: TGCGCCAGCAGCTTGGCAGGGTTTAATGAGCAGTTCTTC
CDR3aa: CASSLAGFNEQFF

v_gene: TRBV18
j_gene: TRBJ2-7
d_gene: TRBD2
abundance: -
CDR3nt: TGTGCCAGCTCACGAAGGACTAGCGGGAGAGGAAGGAACGAGCAGTACTTC
CDR3aa: CASSRRTSGRGRNEQYF

v_gene: TRBV6-5
j_gene: TRBJ2-7
d_gene: -
abundance: -
CDR3nt: TGTGCCAGCGGATCGGGGTCCTACGAGCAGTACTTC
CDR3aa: CASGSGSYEQYF

v_gene: TRBV24-1
j_gene: TRBJ1-1
d_gene: -
abundance: once
CDR3nt: TGTGCCACCAGTGATTTGGGACAGAATTTCTTT
CDR3aa: CATSDLGQNFF

v_gene: TRBV15
j_gene: TRBJ2-7
d_gene: TRBD1
abundance: -
CDR3nt: TGTGCCACCAGCAGAGTAGCAGGGGGCTACGAGCAGTACTTC
CDR3aa: CATSRVAGGYEQYF

v_gene: TRBV28
j_gene: TRBJ1-5
d_gene: -
abundance: -
CDR3nt: TGTGCCAGCAGCCCCTCGGGGAGGGGCAATCAGCCCCAGCATTTT
CDR3aa: CASSPSGRGNQPQHF

v_gene: TRBV13
j_gene: TRBJ2-7
d_gene: TRBD1
abundance: -
CDR3nt: TGTGCCAGCAGCTCCTCCGACAGGGGCTCCTACGAGCAGTACTTC
CDR3aa: CASSSSDRGSYEQYF